The 27 T cell receptor beta chains below were found in one sample sequenced in a study of tumor-infiltrating lymphocytes in primary liver carcinoma. In addition to blood RNA drawn from unsorted whole blood, germline DNA was extracted. TCR beta cDNA came from about 500 ng total RNA, primed with a constant-region primer. Three nested multiplex PCR rounds, a slightly modified ARM-PCR method, built the TCR beta libraries. Each of the first two PCR rounds ran approximately 11 cycles with TRBV1-TRBV30 forward and C-beta reverse primers. TCRdb fed the multiplex PCR reads into MiXCR, producing one record per CDR3 protein. In the table there are under 200,000 distinct CDR3 sequences, roughly 61% of which are singletons. The specimen sequenced was peripheral blood. The receptors were gathered from a woman aged 55 to 70 with primary liver carcinoma and hepatitis B virus infection.

The rearrangement uses TRBV4-1 and TRBJ1-5, with D possibly being TRBD1 (5 bases). Germline CDR1 is MGHRA and CDR2 is YSYEKL. The V gene lost 1 base and the J gene lost 15 bases, with 40 bases spanning the gap. The CDR3 covers 21 residues. The CDR3 DNA follows: TGCGCCAGCAGCCAAGCGCCCGCAGGGATGGGAAGGGTCTGGGGCAATCAGCACCGGCATTTT. This translates into CASSQAPAGMGRVWGNQHRHF.

The V call is TRBV18, the J call TRBJ1-2; weak D call: TRBD1 (5 bases). The CDR3 extends over 14 amino acids. V was cut by 3 bases and J by 4 bases, with 12 bases left in between. CDR1 is KGHSH and CDR2 is LQKENI in the germline V gene. CDR3 sequence (DNA): TGTGCCAGCTCACCGGGACCCAACGTCTATGGCTACACCTTC. This sequence encodes CASSPGPNVYGYTF.

As regards this clonotype: Since a much larger clone is just one base distant, this may be a read error. The chain joins TRBV7-8 to TRBJ2-7; D perhaps matches TRBD1 (5 bases). V shed 4 bases and J shed 7 bases, with 17 bases lying between them. CDR1 is SGHVS, CDR2 FQNEAQ, per germline. The CDR3 runs 14 residues. CDR3 amino acids: CASSSTRQLGEQYF. Here the CDR3 DNA reads TGTGCCAGCAGCTCAACCCGACAGCTCGGGGAGCAGTACTTC.

About this clonotype itself: The CDR3 does not close with the conserved phenylalanine or tryptophan, likely indicating a read error. This chain uses TRBV6-6 with TRBJ2-7, with 7 bases aligning to TRBD1. The germline V gene encodes CDR1 MNHNY and CDR2 SVGAGI (reference sequence). This CDR3 has 13 residues. CDR3 residues: CVSSQTGTYEQYL. CDR3 nucleotide sequence: TGTGTCAGCAGTCAGACAGGGACCTACGAGCAGTACTTA.

This clonotype appeared once. A read error may explain this, as a much larger clone is one base away. The chain links TRBV6-2 or TRBV6-3 to TRBJ2-7; possibly TRBD1 for D (6 bases). This CDR3 is built from 13 residues. Germline CDR1 MNHEY, CDR2 SVGEGT. The ends were cut back, 10 bases at V and 2 bases at J, with 15 bases in the middle. CDR3 nucleotides: TGTGCCAACACGGAACAGGGTACCTACGAGCAGTACTTC. It is translated as CANTEQGTYEQYF.

Of note for this clonotype: The conserved phenylalanine or tryptophan normally closing the CDR3 is absent here, so this likely arose from a read error. The chain uses TRBV10-3 and TRBJ1-1; 7 bases are a match to TRBD1. The germline CDR1 and CDR2 sequences are ENHRY and SYGVKD. Trimming at V came to 1 base and at J to 3 bases, leaving 2 bases not matched to a gene. The CDR3 totals 14 residues. The CDR3 DNA reads as TGTGCCATCAGTGAGTTCACAGGGGACACTGAAGCTTTCTCT. It yields the protein CAISEFTGDTEAFS.

Regarding this clonotype: A much larger clonotype is one base distant, so this may be a read error. The V call is TRBV29-1, the J call TRBJ1-4; D not resolved. CDR3 length equals 13 residues. Germline CDR1 reads SQVTM; CDR2 reads ANQGSEA. Trimming took 4 bases from V and 8 from J, leaving 14 bases between them. The CDR3 reads CSVAHWEHEKLFF. The CDR3 DNA follows: TGCAGCGTTGCCCACTGGGAGCACGAAAAACTGTTTTTT.

This chain uses TRBV11-1 with TRBJ2-7, with a tentative D call TRBD1 (6 bases). Trimming pared 2 bases from V and 7 bases from J, leaving 18 bases between. Germline V gene lookup returns CDR1 SGHAT and CDR2 FQDESV (reference sequence). The CDR3 consists of 15 residues. CDR3 sequence reads: CASSLWGHLKGEQYF. Here the CDR3 DNA reads TGTGCCAGCAGCTTATGGGGACACCTAAAGGGGGAGCAGTACTTC.

This clonotype has a single count. The junction differs from germline at one of its ends, possibly a read error. V usage is TRBV11-2 and J usage is TRBJ2-5, with D tentatively TRBD1 (6 bases). This CDR3 spans 13 amino acids. Germline values: CDR1 SGHAT, CDR2 FQNNGV. CDR3 nucleotide sequence: TGTACCAGCAGCCTACAGGGTGCGGAGACCCAATACTTC. As protein: CTSSLQGAETQYF.

With regard to this clonotype: At one boundary the junction diverges from the germline segment, which might be a read error. This chain uses TRBV6-1 with TRBJ1-5; D remains unclear. CDR1 is MNHNS, CDR2 SASEGT, per germline. CDR3 size: 13 residues. CDR3: CASAKMENQPQHF. CDR3 bases: TGTGCCAGCGCGAAGATGGAGAATCAACCCCAGCATTTT.

This clonotype was seen a handful of times. This chain connects TRBV7-9 to TRBJ1-5, with D maybe TRBD1 (5 bases). Germline V gene data show CDR1 as SEHNR and CDR2 as FQNEAQ (reference sequence). CDR3 size: 15 residues. V was shortened by 1 base and J by 3 bases, with 10 bases between the two germline ends. The CDR3 here is CASSLGGGANQPQHF. The CDR3 DNA sequence: TGTGCCAGCAGCTTAGGTGGAGGGGCCAATCAGCCCCAGCATTTT.

This rearrangement joins TRBV4-1 to TRBJ2-7; possibly TRBD1 for D (5 bases). Per germline, CDR1 MGHRA and CDR2 YSYEKL. The CDR3 totals 15 residues. Trimming left V 0 bases short and J 10 bases short, with 19 bases between. The CDR3 protein is CASSQERTRVDDQYF. In nucleotides, the CDR3 is TGCGCCAGCAGCCAAGAACGGACAAGGGTTGATGATCAGTACTTC.

This clonotype showed up many times. The chain has TRBV29-1 and TRBJ2-3; D not resolved. CDR3 size: 15 residues. Trimming took off 7 bases at V and 3 bases at J, with 20 bases between the two ends. CDR1 SQVTM and CDR2 ANQGSEA come from the germline V gene. The CDR3 nucleotides are TGCAGCGCCATGCCGCGGAACGTGGGAACAGATACGCAGTATTTT. Its translation is CSAMPRNVGTDTQYF.

The sample holds a few counts of this clonotype. Likely a read error: the CDR3 ends without its conserved phenylalanine or tryptophan. This chain joins TRBV6-1 and TRBJ1-4; the match to TRBD1 covers 7 bases. The CDR3 extends over 16 amino acids. After removal of 5 bases from V and 7 bases from J, the junction contained 13 bases not matched to a gene. Germline-derived CDR1 and CDR2 are MNHNS and SASEGT. The CDR3 coding sequence is TGTGCCAGCAGTCAAACCTACAGGGGAGTTTTTGAAAAACTGTTTCTT. This encodes CASSQTYRGVFEKLFL.

As for this clonotype: No conserved phenylalanine or tryptophan ends this CDR3, so it is likely a read error. The DNA is omitted, as the CDR3 cannot be located on it reliably, and the CDR3 follows TCRdb's listing. The V gene is TRBV6-1, the J gene TRBJ2-2. The germline V gene encodes CDR1 MNHNS and CDR2 SASEGT. The CDR3 is 14 residues long, counting both termini. The CDR3 loop is CASSELFLRREPFS.

This clonotype was observed a handful of times. A much larger clone differs from this one at a single base, so this may be a read error. The chain uses TRBV12-3 or TRBV12-4 and TRBJ2-7, with TRBD2 matching 8 bases. Unmatched junction bases numbered 5, after V lost 3 bases and J lost 1 base. CDR3 length: 15 amino acids. The CDR3 DNA reads TGTGCCAGCAGTTTCCCAACTAGCGGATCCTACGAGCAGTACTTC. Protein sequence: CASSFPTSGSYEQYF.

On this clonotype itself: This CDR3 fails to terminate in the conserved phenylalanine or tryptophan, so it likely reflects a read error. The chain carries TRBV12-3 or TRBV12-4 and TRBJ2-5, with 12 bases identical to TRBD2. CDR3 length: 17 residues. Losses at the gene ends were 3 bases for V and 5 bases for J; bases not matched to a gene: 10. The CDR3 DNA follows: TGTGCCAGCAGTTTTCAAAGACTAGCGGGAGTTATGGAGACCCAGTACCTC. It translates to CASSFQRLAGVMETQYL.

This clonotype was picked up many times. J is TRBJ2-1 and V is TRBV19; D unclear. The CDR3 loop spans 13 amino acids. V lost 1 base and J lost 6, with 7 bases in between. The germline gives CDR1 LNHDA, CDR2 SQIVND (reference sequence). CDR3 region: CASSIVSLNEQFF. CDR3 DNA: TGTGCCAGTAGTATAGTCTCCCTCAATGAGCAGTTCTTC.

The table lists this clonotype with a few counts. One end of the junction does not line up with germline, which may come from a read error. The rearrangement links TRBV6-5 to TRBJ2-2, with a weak D call TRBD2 (5 bases). The CDR3 is 14 residues long. Germline-derived CDR1 and CDR2 are MNHEY and SVGAGI. The CDR3 DNA reads TGTGCCAGCAGTTACGGGTTTGCAACCGGGGAGCTGCTTTTT. Its protein is CASSYGFATGELLF.

A note on this clonotype: Compared with germline, one end of the junction differs, possibly owing to a read error. The V and J genes are TRBV11-2 and TRBJ1-1; D may be TRBD1 (5 bases). The CDR3 totals 13 residues. Germline CDR1 is SGHAT and CDR2 is FQNNGV. CDR3 protein: CAGSLRRGQEVFF. The CDR3 region has the DNA TGTGCCGGCAGCCTAAGGAGGGGCCAAGAAGTTTTCTTT.

At least ten counts were recorded for this clonotype. CDR3 in amino acids: CASSRTRGDQPQHF. In DNA form, the CDR3 reads TGCGCCAGCAGTAGGACGCGGGGTGATCAGCCCCAGCATTTT. V is TRBV10-2 and J is TRBJ1-5; D is undetermined. V was clipped by 5 bases and J by 5 bases, with 13 bases between them. Per the germline V gene, CDR1 is WSHSY and CDR2 is SAAADI. The CDR3 has 14 residues.

With regard to this clonotype: A much bigger clone sits one base away, suggesting this may be a read error. This chain uses TRBV6-2 or TRBV6-3 with TRBJ2-1; tentative D call: TRBD2 (6 bases). CDR3 length equals 16 residues. Germline values: CDR1 MNHEY, CDR2 SVGEGT. The CDR3 region is CASSYRPGARVNELFF. Here the CDR3 DNA reads TGTGCCAGCAGTTACCGACCGGGAGCGCGCGTCAATGAGCTGTTCTTC.

About this clonotype itself: One base away lies a much larger clone, so this may be a sequencing read error. The J gene is TRBJ1-5, the V gene TRBV6-1; D uncertain. This CDR3 contains 14 residues. Looked up from germline, CDR1 is MNHNS and CDR2 is SASEGT. CDR3 nucleotide sequence: TGTACCAGCAGTGCACAGACGATCAATCAGCCCCAGCATTTT. Translating it yields CTSSAQTINQPQHF.

As for this clonotype: The junction shows a germline mismatch at one end, possibly a read error. The chain combines TRBV11-1 with TRBJ2-1; perhaps TRBD1 as D (5 bases). The CDR3 runs to 15 residues. The germline gives CDR1 SGHAT, CDR2 FQDESV (reference sequence). DNA of the CDR3: TGTGCCAGTAGCCCCGACCAGGGATCCTACAATGGGCAGTTCTTC. It translates to CASSPDQGSYNGQFF.

In the case of this clonotype: Its ends do not fully match the called genes, so a read error is possible. This chain uses TRBV4-1 with TRBJ2-7; D possibly corresponds to TRBD2 (6 bases). From germline, CDR1 is MGHRA and CDR2 YSYEKL. The CDR3 totals 17 residues. DNA for the CDR3: TGCGCCAGCAGCCAAGGCGGCGTACTAGCACCAGTTTACGAGCAATACTTC. This gives the protein CASSQGGVLAPVYEQYF.

The V gene is TRBV28, the J gene TRBJ2-3, with 7 bases lining up with TRBD2. The CDR3 consists of 16 residues. Germline-derived CDR1 and CDR2 are MDHEN and SYDVKM. Germline trimming cut 5 bases from V and 0 bases from J; bases unmatched to any gene: 8. DNA of the CDR3: TGTGCCAGCAGTCTGCGGACTAGTTTAAGCACAGATACGCAGTATTTT. This translates into CASSLRTSLSTDTQYF.

For this clonotype: A much larger clone lies a single base off, so this may be a read error. V usage is TRBV5-1 and J usage is TRBJ2-7, with D tentatively TRBD1 (6 bases). The CDR3 has 15 residues. Per germline, CDR1 SGHRS and CDR2 YFSETQ. The CDR3 loop reads CASSLTPDSSGEEYF. In DNA, the CDR3 is TGCGCCAGCAGCTTGACCCCGGACAGTAGTGGCGAGGAGTACTTC.